This record covers a single T cell receptor (beta chain). Its antigen remains unidentified. According to the germline V gene, CDR1 reads MGHDK and CDR2 reads SYGVNS. The CDR3 spans 16 residues, from the cysteine through the phenylalanine. DNA is not recorded here. Sequenced using an Illumina HiSeq 2000. TCR beta cDNA libraries were made by 5'RACE template switching that added a universal primer site and unique molecular identifiers. cDNA synthesis was primed from the TCR beta constant segment, followed by two successive PCR amplification steps. The original methods were these. Reads were demultiplexed and grouped by UMI with MIGEC, and clonotypes were assembled and quantified with MiTCR. Only TCR cDNA sequences supported by at least two reads were kept to exclude erroneous sequences. The tcR package was used for downstream repertoire analysis, and clonotypes were matched across fractions by CDR3 nucleotide sequence plus V segment. VDJmatch was used to annotate antigen specificity against VDJdb, with one amino acid substitution in CDR3 permitted. TCRdb reprocessed the reads; each CDR3 protein sequence makes one entry, and DNA is unavailable. These V and J calls derive from TCRdb rather than the authors' analysis. This sample's table lists about 460,000 distinct CDR3 sequences. The top ten constitute over 1.1% of the sample.

This sample stems from a study of T cells expressing NK-cell markers (dated by TCRdb to the early 2020s). Background for the entire study: In sorted CD3+CD56+NKG2C+, CD3+CD56+NKG2C- and CD3+CD56-NKG2C+ T-cell subsets from several donors, TCR beta-chain repertoires were profiled. Randomly selected healthy volunteers, three men and five women, were used as the eight sequenced donors. Of the eight sequenced donors, seven were found to be HCMV-seropositive and one was found to be HCMV-seronegative. Illumina HiSeq 2000/2500, MiSeq or NextSeq was used to sequence libraries as 2 x 150 bp reads. Beyond this particular receptor, the publication reports: For more than 5 donors, the dominant CD3+CD56+NKG2C+ clonotypes were among the top 10 CD8+ clonotypes and accounted for roughly 1.0-7.5% of CD8+ T cells. It remained unclear whether the expanded NKG2C-expressing T cell clones were specific for HCMV antigens. Those dominant clonotypes were again the most abundant among CD3+CD56-NKG2C+ cells in a handful of donors, at roughly 25-65%.

HCMV-specific IgG was detected in serum with a commercial ELISA kit to determine HCMV serostatus. Peripheral blood mononuclear cells were isolated from blood by Ficoll density gradient centrifugation. Recombination joined TRBV25-1 with TRBJ1-1; the TCRdb D gene call, TRBD1, has no DNA to confirm it. The receptor was isolated from a woman in her 50s in good health. Donor details come from another sample of the same person, matched by shared clones. Specimen: blood T cells: a sorted CD56 or NKG2C T cell subset, CD4+ or CD8+ T cells, or bulk PBMC T cells (not recorded which). This receptor carries the CDR3 CASRSPGSHRGAEAFF.